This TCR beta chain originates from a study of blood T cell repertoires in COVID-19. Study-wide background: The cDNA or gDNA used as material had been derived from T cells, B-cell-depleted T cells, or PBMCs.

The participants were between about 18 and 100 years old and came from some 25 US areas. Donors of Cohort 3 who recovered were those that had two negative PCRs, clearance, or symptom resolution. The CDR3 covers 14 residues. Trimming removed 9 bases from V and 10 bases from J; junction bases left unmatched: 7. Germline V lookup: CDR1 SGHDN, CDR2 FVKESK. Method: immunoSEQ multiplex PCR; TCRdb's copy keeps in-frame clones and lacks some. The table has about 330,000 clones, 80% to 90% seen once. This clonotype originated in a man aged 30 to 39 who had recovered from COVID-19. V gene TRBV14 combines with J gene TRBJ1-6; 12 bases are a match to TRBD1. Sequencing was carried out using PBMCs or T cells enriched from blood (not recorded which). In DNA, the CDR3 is TGTGCCAGGAGGCGGGACAGGGGGCAATCACCCCTCCACTTT. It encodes CARRRDRGQSPLHF.